These 14 T cell receptor beta chains originate from one sample sequenced in a study of shared clonotypes between healthy human individuals. The table came from immunoSEQ multiplex PCR; TCRdb's copy has only in-frame clones and leaves some out. The table shows 110,000 or so clones, with more than 65% occurring only once. The sequencing sample was made of memory CD8+ T cells sorted from blood. The subset denotes: CD45RO+ cells pooled with CCR7-negative TemRA cells. Receptors were obtained from a young woman in good health.

This chain connects TRBV19 to TRBJ1-1; no reliable D call. V lost 5 bases to trimming and J lost 4 bases, with 11 bases between them. The CDR3 is made up of 13 amino acids. Per the germline V gene, CDR1 is LNHDA and CDR2 is SQIVND (reference sequence). The CDR3 sequence: CASSHTPGTEAFF. The CDR3 nucleotides are TGTGCCAGTAGTCACACCCCGGGCACTGAAGCTTTCTTT.

This sequence joins TRBV28 and TRBJ2-4, with D possibly being TRBD2 (6 bases). Trimming pared 6 bases from V and 4 bases from J, leaving 13 bases between. CDR3 length: 14 amino acids. The germline V gene encodes CDR1 MDHEN and CDR2 SYDVKM. The CDR3 nucleotides read TGTGCCAGCAGGGGGACGGGACTTAAAAACATTCAGTACTTC. Translated: CASRGTGLKNIQYF.

Details on this clone: This likely traces to a read error, being one base from a far larger clone. The V and J genes are TRBV6-1 and TRBJ1-1; D is undetermined. Trimming shortened V by 3 bases and J by 1 base, and 6 bases separated the two germline ends. This CDR3 has 13 amino acids. Germline V CDR1 and CDR2: MNHNS, SASEGT. In DNA form, the CDR3 reads TGTGCCAGCAGTGACGGGGAGAACACTGAAGCTTTCTTT. Translation: CASSDGENTEAFF.

The genes are TRBV28 and TRBJ2-7; 7 positions agree with TRBD1. Germline V gene lookup returns CDR1 MDHEN and CDR2 SYDVKM. Trimming at V came to 5 bases and at J to 3 bases, leaving 10 bases not matched to a gene. This CDR3 is 15 amino acids long. The CDR3 is CASSTPPGTDYEQYF. The CDR3 region has the DNA TGTGCCAGCAGTACCCCTCCCGGGACAGACTACGAGCAGTACTTC.

The V and J genes are TRBV13 and TRBJ2-7, with D possibly TRBD1 on 6 matching bases. The V end lost 5 bases, the J end lost 2 bases, and 19 bases lay between the germline ends. Germline CDR1 reads PRHDT; CDR2 reads FYEKMQ (reference sequence). This CDR3 has 16 amino acids. CDR3 bases: TGTGCCAGCAGCCTCACCCTTGGACAGCTTGCCTACGAGCAGTACTTC. Residues: CASSLTLGQLAYEQYF.

This clone occurred a few times. This rearrangement joins TRBV15 to TRBJ1-5; no clear D. The CDR3 is made up of 13 amino acids. Germline V lookup: CDR1 LNHNV, CDR2 YYDKDF (reference sequence). V lost 2 bases and J lost 3, with 5 bases in between. CDR3 nucleotide sequence: TGTGCCACCAGCAGACAGCACAATCAGCCCCAGCATTTT. Its translation: CATSRQHNQPQHF.

This clone was counted ten times or more. The V and J genes are TRBV28 and TRBJ1-3; TRBD1 matches at 9 bases. Trimming took 5 bases from V and 6 from J; bases not matched to a gene: 5. Germline V lookup: CDR1 MDHEN, CDR2 SYDVKM. The CDR3 is made up of 14 amino acids. DNA for the CDR3: TGTGCCAGCAGTCGGACAGGGGCGGCAAACACCATATATTTT. This sequence encodes CASSRTGAANTIYF. The variable domain in full, completed from reference TRBV28 and TRBJ1-3, reads DVKVTQSSRYLVKRTGEKVFLECVQDMDHENMFWYRQDPGLGLRLIYFSYDVKMKEKGDIPEGYSVSREKKERFSLILESASTNQTSMYLCASSRTGAANTIYFGEGSWLTVV.

The chain uses TRBV28 and TRBJ2-6; D is unclear. Between the trimmed V and J ends, which lost 4 bases and 4 bases, there was a span of 8 bases. The CDR3 consists of 14 residues. Per germline, CDR1 MDHEN and CDR2 SYDVKM. CDR3 DNA sequence: TGTGCCAGCAGTTCCCCCCTGGGGGCCAACGTCCTGACTTTC. Protein: CASSSPLGANVLTF.

This clone was seen a few times. The rearrangement joins TRBV28 to TRBJ2-3, with TRBD1 as a possible D gene (5 bases). V was clipped by 7 bases and J by 1 base, with 15 bases between them. The CDR3 sequence is 15 residues long. The germline CDR1 and CDR2 sequences are MDHEN and SYDVKM. CDR3: CASIPDIRGTDTQYF. DNA for the CDR3: TGTGCCAGCATCCCCGACATCAGGGGCACAGATACGCAGTATTTT.

The V and J genes are TRBV7-9 and TRBJ2-4; TRBD2 aligns across 9 bases. Germline CDR1 and CDR2: SEHNR and FQNEAQ (reference sequence). V lost 6 bases, J lost 0 bases, and 3 bases stayed unmatched. The CDR3 has 15 residues. Here the CDR3 reads CASSSSGVAKNIQYF. CDR3 coding DNA: TGTGCCAGCAGTTCTAGCGGGGTAGCCAAAAACATTCAGTACTTC.

The sample holds a few counts of this clone. J is TRBJ2-5 and V is TRBV6-1; maybe TRBD2 (6 bases). The end of the DNA aligns better with TRBJ2-7, so the J call may be wrong. The germline V gene has CDR1 MNHNS and CDR2 SASEGT. This CDR3 has 17 amino acids. DNA for the CDR3: TGTGCCAGCAGTGAATCCACAGCTGGACGGGGGTCCTACGAGCAGTACTTC. Translated: CASSESTAGRGSYEQYF.

The V call is TRBV19, the J call TRBJ1-1; a weak D match, TRBD1 (6 bases). The germline V and J ends were trimmed by 5 bases and 5 bases, with 12 bases remaining between them. Germline V gives CDR1 LNHDA, CDR2 SQIVND (reference sequence). This CDR3 has 13 amino acids. DNA of the CDR3: TGTGCCAGTAGTCTGGGCAGGGGAACTGAAGCTTTCTTT. Translating gives CASSLGRGTEAFF.

The V call is TRBV6-1, the J call TRBJ1-1; no definite D call. The germline V gene has CDR1 MNHNS and CDR2 SASEGT. The CDR3 runs to 11 residues. Trimming pared 6 bases from V and 4 bases from J, leaving 6 bases between. CDR3 region: CASRVGTEAFF. The DNA for the CDR3 is TGTGCCAGCAGGGTTGGCACTGAAGCTTTCTTT.

A single count supports this clone. The V gene is TRBV28, the J gene TRBJ2-7; D uncertain. The V and J ends lost 7 bases and 3 bases respectively, with 13 bases between them. CDR3 length: 13 amino acids. Germline V gene lookup returns CDR1 MDHEN and CDR2 SYDVKM. The CDR3, as DNA: TGTGCCAGCACTTCTTACGGCTACTACGAGCAGTACTTC. This codes for CASTSYGYYEQYF.